This T cell receptor (beta chain) was sequenced in a study of blood T cells in healthy people across ages. Germline CDR1 reads LGHNA; CDR2 reads YNFKEQ. CDR3 size: 15 residues. V gave up 2 bases and J gave up 2 bases, with 12 bases separating them. PCR was performed a second time for about 7 to 12 cycles using a sample-barcoded 5' primer and a J-beta primer mix. TCRdb redid the calling of the 5' RACE reads with MiXCR, one entry per CDR3 protein. The sample consists of roughly 800,000 distinct CDR3 sequences, around a quarter of them appearing once. This clonotype was seen only a few times. These data also featured in a second study, about T cells of mothers and their children.

The sample consisted of blood. This TCR was recovered from a boy between 10 and 17 years old in good health. The rearrangement uses TRBV4-2 and TRBJ2-5; D is unclear. The CDR3 sequence: CASSQRSLNQETQYF. The CDR3 DNA reads TGTGCCAGCAGCCAACGTAGTCTGAATCAAGAGACCCAGTACTTC.